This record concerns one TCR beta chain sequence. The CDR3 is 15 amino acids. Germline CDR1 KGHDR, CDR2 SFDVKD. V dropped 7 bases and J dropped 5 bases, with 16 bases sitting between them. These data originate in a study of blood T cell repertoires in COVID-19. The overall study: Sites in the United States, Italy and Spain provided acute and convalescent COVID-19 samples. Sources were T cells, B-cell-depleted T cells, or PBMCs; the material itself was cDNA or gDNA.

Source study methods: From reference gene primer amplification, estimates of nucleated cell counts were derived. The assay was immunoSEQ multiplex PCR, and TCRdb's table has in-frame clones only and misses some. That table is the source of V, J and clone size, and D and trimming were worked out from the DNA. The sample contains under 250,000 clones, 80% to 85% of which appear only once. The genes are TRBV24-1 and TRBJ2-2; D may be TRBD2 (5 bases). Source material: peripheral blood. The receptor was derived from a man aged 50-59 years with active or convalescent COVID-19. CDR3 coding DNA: TGTGCCACCAGCCGACCCGGTCCGGGGACCGGGGAGCTGTTTTTT. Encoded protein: CATSRPGPGTGELFF.